This T cell receptor beta chain appears in the sequencing data of a study of T cell repertoires in cytomegalovirus infection. One entry per CDR3 protein, called by TCRdb with MiXCR from the reads. Of fewer than 900,000 distinct CDR3 sequences in the sample, roughly 28% were seen once. On this clonotype: Its antigen is unknown. A read error may account for a junction end that differs from germline.

The CDR3 extends over 16 amino acids. CDR1 is MDHEN, CDR2 SYDVKM, per germline. This receptor was taken from a human donor in good health (CMV status not recorded). Some clones in this sample may be carry-over from other donors' samples. The material sequenced was cultured CD8+ T cells from PBMCs, taken from culture after CMV antigen stimulation. The gene calls are TRBV28 and TRBJ2-5; TRBD1 matches at 9 bases. The CDR3 bases are TGTGCCAGCAGTTCAAAGACAGGGGGATGGGAAGAGACCCAGTGCTTC. This translates into CASSSKTGGWEETQCF. The variable domain in full, completed from reference TRBV28 and TRBJ2-5, reads DVKVTQSSRYLVKRTGEKVFLECVQDMDHENMFWYRQDPGLGLRLIYFSYDVKMKEKGDIPEGYSVSREKKERFSLILESASTNQTSMYLCASSSKTGGWEETQCFGPGTRLLVL.